This T cell receptor beta chain was identified in a study of Ad26.COV2.S vaccination and SARS-CoV-2 variants. Specified treatment: around 19 received Ad26.COV2.S at low or high dose, single or two shots; several received placebo; per-sample allocation not given. All samples were drawn on day 63, counting from the first vaccine or placebo injection. This clone was counted a few times. Per germline, CDR1 SGHRS and CDR2 YFSETQ. The CDR3 loop spans 14 amino acids. Trimming shortened V by 1 base and J by 3 bases, and 10 bases separated the two germline ends. The data were produced by immunoSEQ multiplex PCR, yet TCRdb's version contains in-frame clones alone and is incomplete. The sample carries hundreds of thousands of clones, about 90% recorded once.

The TCR comes from a person between 18 and 65 years old who received the Ad26.COV2.S COVID-19 vaccine or a placebo. The chain uses TRBV5-1 and TRBJ1-2; D is ambiguous. Sample: peripheral blood, taken in a trial of Ad26.COV2.S vaccine versus placebo. In DNA, the CDR3 is TGCGCCAGCAGCTTGACGACTAGGGACTATGGCTACACCTTC. Its translation: CASSLTTRDYGYTF.